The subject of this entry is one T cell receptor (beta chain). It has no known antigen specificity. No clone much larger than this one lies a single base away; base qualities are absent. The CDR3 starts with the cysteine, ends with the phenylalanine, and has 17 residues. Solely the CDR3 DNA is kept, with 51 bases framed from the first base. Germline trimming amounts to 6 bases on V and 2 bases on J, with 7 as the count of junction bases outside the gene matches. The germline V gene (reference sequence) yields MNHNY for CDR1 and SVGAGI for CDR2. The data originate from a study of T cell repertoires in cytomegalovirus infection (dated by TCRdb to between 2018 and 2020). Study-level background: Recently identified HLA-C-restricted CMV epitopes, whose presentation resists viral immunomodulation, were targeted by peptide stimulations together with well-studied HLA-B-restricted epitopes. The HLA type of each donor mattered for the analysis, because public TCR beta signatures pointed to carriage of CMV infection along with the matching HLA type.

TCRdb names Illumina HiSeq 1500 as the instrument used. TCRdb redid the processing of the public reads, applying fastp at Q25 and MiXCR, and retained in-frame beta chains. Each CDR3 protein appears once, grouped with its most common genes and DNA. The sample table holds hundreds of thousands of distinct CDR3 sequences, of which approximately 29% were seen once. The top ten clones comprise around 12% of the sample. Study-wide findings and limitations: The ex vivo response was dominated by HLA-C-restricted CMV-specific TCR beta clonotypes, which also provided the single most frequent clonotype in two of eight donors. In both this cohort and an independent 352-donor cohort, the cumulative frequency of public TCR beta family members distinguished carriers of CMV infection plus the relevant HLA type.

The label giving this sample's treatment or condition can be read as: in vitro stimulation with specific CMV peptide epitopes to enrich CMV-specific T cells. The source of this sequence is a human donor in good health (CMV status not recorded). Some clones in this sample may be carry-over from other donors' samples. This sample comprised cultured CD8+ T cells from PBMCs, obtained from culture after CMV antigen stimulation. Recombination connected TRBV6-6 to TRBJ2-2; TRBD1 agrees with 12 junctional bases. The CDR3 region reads CASSLRGTGGNTGELFF. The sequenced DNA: TGTGCCAGCAGCCTCAGAGGGACAGGGGGCAACACCGGGGAGCTGTTTTTT.